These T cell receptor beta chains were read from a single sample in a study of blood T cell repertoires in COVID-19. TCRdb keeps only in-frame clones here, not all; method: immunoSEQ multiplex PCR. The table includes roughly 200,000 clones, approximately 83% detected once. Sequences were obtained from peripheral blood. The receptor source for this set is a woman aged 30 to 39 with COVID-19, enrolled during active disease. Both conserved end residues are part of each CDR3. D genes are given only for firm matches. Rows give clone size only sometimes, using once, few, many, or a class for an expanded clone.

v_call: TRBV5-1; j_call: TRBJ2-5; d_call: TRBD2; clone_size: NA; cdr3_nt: TGCGCCAGCAGCTTGTTCCAGCGGGGAGGCGAGACCCAGTACTTC; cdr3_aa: CASSLFQRGGETQYF
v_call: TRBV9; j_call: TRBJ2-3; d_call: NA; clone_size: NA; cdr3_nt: TGTGCCAGCAGCGTTTTCGACAGCTCCACCGCAGATACGCAGTATTTT; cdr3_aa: CASSVFDSSTADTQYF
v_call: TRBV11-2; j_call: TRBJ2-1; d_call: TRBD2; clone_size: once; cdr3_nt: TGTGCCAGCAGCACGGGGACCTCGGGGGGGAGTGAGCAGTTCTTC; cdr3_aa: CASSTGTSGGSEQFF
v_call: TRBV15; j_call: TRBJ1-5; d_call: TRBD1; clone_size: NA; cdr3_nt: TGTGCCACCAGCGAATACAGGGGCAACCAGCCCCAGCATTTT; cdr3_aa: CATSEYRGNQPQHF
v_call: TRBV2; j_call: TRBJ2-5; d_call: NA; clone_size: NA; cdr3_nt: TGTGCCAGCAGCCTCCTCGTAGTACAAGAGACCCAGTACTTC; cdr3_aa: CASSLLVVQETQYF
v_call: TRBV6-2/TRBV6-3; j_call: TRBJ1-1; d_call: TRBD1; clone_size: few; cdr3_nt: TGTGCCAGCAGTCCCTGGACAGGGTCTCCAACCACTGAAGCTTTCTTT; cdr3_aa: CASSPWTGSPTTEAFF
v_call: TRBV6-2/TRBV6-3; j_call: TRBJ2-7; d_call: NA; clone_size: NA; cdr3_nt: TGTGCCAGCAGTTACTCGCGGGTGACCTACGAGCAGTACTTC; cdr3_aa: CASSYSRVTYEQYF
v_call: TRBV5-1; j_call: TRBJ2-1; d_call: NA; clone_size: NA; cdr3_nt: TGCGCCAGCAGCGATAATAGCGGTGATACCTACAATGAGCAGTTCTTC; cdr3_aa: CASSDNSGDTYNEQFF
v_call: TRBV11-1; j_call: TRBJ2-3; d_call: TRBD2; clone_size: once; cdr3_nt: TGTGCCAGCAGCTTATCGGCGGGAGGGCGGCCAGATACGCAGTATTTT; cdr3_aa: CASSLSAGGRPDTQYF
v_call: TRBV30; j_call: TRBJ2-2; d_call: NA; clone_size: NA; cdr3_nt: TGTGCCTGGAGTGTACTTACGAACACCGGGGAGCTGTTTTTT; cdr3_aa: CAWSVLTNTGELFF
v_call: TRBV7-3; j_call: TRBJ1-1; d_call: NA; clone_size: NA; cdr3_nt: TGTGCCAGCAGCTTAATTAAAAGGCAGGGTGTTGCTTTCTTT; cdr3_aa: CASSLIKRQGVAFF
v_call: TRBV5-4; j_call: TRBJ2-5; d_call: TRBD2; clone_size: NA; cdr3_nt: TGTGCCAGCAGCTTTCTAGCGGCACAAGAGACCCAGTACTTC; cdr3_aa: CASSFLAAQETQYF
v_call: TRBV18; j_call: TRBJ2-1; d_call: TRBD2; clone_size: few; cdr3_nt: TGTGCCAGCTCACCTGGACCCCTAGCGGGGGGGCTTAAGGATGAGCAGTTCTTC; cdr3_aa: CASSPGPLAGGLKDEQFF
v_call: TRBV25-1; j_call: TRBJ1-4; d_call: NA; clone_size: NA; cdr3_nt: TGTGCCAGCAAGAATACAGCAGCAACTAATGAAAAACTGTTTTTT; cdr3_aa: CASKNTAATNEKLFF
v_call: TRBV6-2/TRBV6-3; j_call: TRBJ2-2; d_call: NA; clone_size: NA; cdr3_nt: TGTGCCAGCAGTTGGAGGGGGCGAACCGGGGAGCTGTTTTTT; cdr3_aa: CASSWRGRTGELFF
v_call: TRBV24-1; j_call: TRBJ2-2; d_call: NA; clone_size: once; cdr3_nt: TGTGCCACCAGTTCCACGACACCGAACACCGGGGAGCTGTTTTTT; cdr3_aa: CATSSTTPNTGELFF
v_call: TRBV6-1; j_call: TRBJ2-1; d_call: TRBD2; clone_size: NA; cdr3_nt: TGTGCCAGCAGTGAAAGTTCCCCGGTTAGACTAGCCGACAATGAGCAGTTCTTC; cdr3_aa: CASSESSPVRLADNEQFF
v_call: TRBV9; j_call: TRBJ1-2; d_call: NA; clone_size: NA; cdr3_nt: TGTGCCAGCAGCGTACAGGACAGCCCTAGCTATGGCTACACCTTC; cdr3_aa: CASSVQDSPSYGYTF
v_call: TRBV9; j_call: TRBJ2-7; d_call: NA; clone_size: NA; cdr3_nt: TGTGCCAGCAGCGGTCAGGGTTCCTACGAGCAGTACTTC; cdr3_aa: CASSGQGSYEQYF
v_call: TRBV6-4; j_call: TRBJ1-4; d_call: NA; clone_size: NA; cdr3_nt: TGTGCCAGCAGTGACAGCCCCAATGAAAAACTGTTTTTT; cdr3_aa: CASSDSPNEKLFF
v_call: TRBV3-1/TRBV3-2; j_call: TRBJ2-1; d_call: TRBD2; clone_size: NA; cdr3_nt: TGTGCCAGCAGCCAAACGAGCGGGAGGGTGGGTGGTGAGCAGTTCTTC; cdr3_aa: CASSQTSGRVGGEQFF
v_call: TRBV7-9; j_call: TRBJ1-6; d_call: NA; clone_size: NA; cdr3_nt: TGTGCCAGCAGCTTTAGCTCCTATAATTCACCCCTCCACTTT; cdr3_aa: CASSFSSYNSPLHF
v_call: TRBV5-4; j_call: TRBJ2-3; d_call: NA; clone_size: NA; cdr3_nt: TGTGCCAGCAACGCGGGGACAGATACGCAGTATTTT; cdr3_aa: CASNAGTDTQYF
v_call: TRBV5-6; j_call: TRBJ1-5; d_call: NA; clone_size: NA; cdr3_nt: TGTGCCAGCAGCTTCGGGGGGGCCGGCAATCAGCCCCAGCATTTT; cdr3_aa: CASSFGGAGNQPQHF
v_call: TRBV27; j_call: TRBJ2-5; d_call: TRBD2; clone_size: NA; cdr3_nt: TGTGCCAGCAGTGGCGCGGCGGGAGGAGGGGAGACCCAGTACTTC; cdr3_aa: CASSGAAGGGETQYF
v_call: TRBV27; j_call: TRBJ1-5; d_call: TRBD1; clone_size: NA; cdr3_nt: TGTGCCAGCAGTTTTCAGGGGGCAGGGGGTCAGCCCCAGCATTTT; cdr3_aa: CASSFQGAGGQPQHF
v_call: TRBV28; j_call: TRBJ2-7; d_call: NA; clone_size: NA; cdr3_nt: TGTGCCAGCAGTTTATTCGGTCAGGGCGAGAACGAGCAGTACTTC; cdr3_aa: CASSLFGQGENEQYF
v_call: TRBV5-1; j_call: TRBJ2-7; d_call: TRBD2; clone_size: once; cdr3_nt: TGCGCCAGCAGCTTGGGAATCGGGAGGGATTACGAGCAGTACTTC; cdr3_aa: CASSLGIGRDYEQYF
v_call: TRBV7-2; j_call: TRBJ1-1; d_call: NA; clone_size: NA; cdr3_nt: TGTGCCAGCAGCTTAGACCGTCAGGCTTTCTTT; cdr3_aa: CASSLDRQAFF
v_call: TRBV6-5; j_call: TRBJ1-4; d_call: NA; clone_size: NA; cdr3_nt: TGTGCCAGCAGCCCAGGGACACTTACTAATGAAAAACTGTTTTTT; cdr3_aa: CASSPGTLTNEKLFF